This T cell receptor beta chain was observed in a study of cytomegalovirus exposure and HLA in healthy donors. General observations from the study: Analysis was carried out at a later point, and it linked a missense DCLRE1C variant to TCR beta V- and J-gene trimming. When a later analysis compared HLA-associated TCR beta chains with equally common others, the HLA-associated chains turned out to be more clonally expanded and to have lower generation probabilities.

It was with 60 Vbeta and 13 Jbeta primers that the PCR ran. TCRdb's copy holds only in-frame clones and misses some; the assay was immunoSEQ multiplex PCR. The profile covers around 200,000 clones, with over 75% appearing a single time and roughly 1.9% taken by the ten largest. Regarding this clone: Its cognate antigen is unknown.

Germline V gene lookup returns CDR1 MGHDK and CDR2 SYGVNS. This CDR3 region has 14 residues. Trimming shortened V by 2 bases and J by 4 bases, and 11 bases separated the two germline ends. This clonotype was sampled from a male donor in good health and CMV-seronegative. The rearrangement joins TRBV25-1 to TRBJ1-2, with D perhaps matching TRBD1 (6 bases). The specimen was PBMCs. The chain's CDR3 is CASSEQTGLYGYTF. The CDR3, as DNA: TGTGCCAGCAGTGAACAAACAGGGCTCTATGGCTACACCTTC.